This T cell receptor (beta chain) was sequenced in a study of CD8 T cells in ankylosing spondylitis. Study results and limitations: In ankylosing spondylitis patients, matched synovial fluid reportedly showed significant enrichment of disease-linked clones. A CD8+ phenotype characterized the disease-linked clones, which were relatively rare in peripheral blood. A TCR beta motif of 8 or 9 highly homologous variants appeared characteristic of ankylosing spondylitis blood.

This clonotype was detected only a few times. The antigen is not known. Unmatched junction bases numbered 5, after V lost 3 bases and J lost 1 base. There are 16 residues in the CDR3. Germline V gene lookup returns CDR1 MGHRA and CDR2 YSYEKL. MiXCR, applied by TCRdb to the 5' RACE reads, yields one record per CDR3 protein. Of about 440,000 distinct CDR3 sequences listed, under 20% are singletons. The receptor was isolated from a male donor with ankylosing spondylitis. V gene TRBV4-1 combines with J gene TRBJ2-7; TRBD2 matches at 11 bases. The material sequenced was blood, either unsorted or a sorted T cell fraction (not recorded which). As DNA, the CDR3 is TGCGCCAGCAGCCACCCCGGGACTAGCGGATCCTACGAGCAGTACTTC. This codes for CASSHPGTSGSYEQYF.